The 22 T cell receptor beta chains reported below all come from one sample, sequenced in a study of radiation and T cells in renal cell carcinoma (dated by TCRdb to the early 2020s). What this sample's time point label stands for: baseline pretreatment blood. Sample treatment or condition, as interpreted from the label and publication: 15 Gy SBRT to primary tumor, nephrectomy 4 weeks later. The method was the immunoSEQ multiplex PCR assay. TCRdb mirrors the immuneACCESS table, restricted to in-frame sequences. Some clones are absent from its copies; in checked studies, under half trace to an unresolved V gene, and the reason for the others is unknown. Present in this sample are roughly 100,000 clones, about 86% of which were seen just once. The top ten hold approximately 8% of the sample. The source was blood, collected from a patient whose treatment included radiotherapy and nephrectomy. The receptor set was obtained from a man in his forties or fifties with renal cell carcinoma.

This clone was observed a single time. V gene TRBV2 combines with J gene TRBJ1-1; D gene unclear. V lost 5 bases, J lost 4 bases, and 26 bases lay in between. CDR1 SNHLY and CDR2 FYNNEI come from the germline V gene. The CDR3 covers 18 residues. Here the CDR3 reads CASSLGSGRATRSTEAFF. The CDR3, as DNA: TGTGCCAGCAGTTTAGGTAGTGGACGGGCCACGAGGAGCACTGAAGCTTTCTTT.

CDR3 sequence: CASSSHQTPAGVRDEQFF. The CDR3 DNA reads TGTGCCAGCAGTTCGCACCAAACGCCAGCGGGAGTGCGGGATGAGCAGTTCTTC. The chain employs TRBV28 and TRBJ2-1, with 8 bases aligning to TRBD2. This CDR3 is 18 amino acids long. CDR1 is MDHEN, CDR2 SYDVKM, per germline. J lost 8 bases, V lost 4 bases, and 19 bases had no gene match.

The chain carries TRBV30 and TRBJ2-2; no firm D call. Looked up from germline, CDR1 is GTSNPN and CDR2 is SVGIG (reference sequence). V was shortened by 0 bases and J by 6 bases, with 14 bases between the two germline ends. The CDR3 contains 15 residues. The CDR3 is CAWSVRDPGAGELFF. In DNA form, the CDR3 reads TGTGCCTGGAGTGTACGAGACCCCGGCGCCGGGGAGCTGTTTTTT. The entire variable domain, with the rest obtained from reference TRBV30 and TRBJ2-2, is as follows: SQTIHQWPATLVQPVGSPLSLECTVEGTSNPNLYWYRQAAGRGLQLLFYSVGIGQISSEVPQNLSASRPQDRQFILSSKKLLLSDSGFYLCAWSVRDPGAGELFFGEGSRLTVL.

The rearrangement uses TRBV28 and TRBJ2-7; D gene unclear. This CDR3 spans 12 amino acids. V shed 1 base and J shed 1 base, with 2 bases lying between them. Germline V gene lookup returns CDR1 MDHEN and CDR2 SYDVKM. The CDR3 region has the DNA TGTGCCAGCAGTTTATTGTCCTACGAGCAGTACTTC. This translates into CASSLLSYEQYF.

V is TRBV7-2 and J is TRBJ2-2; no clear D. V shed 3 bases and J shed 6 bases, with 11 bases lying between them. This CDR3 is 14 amino acids long. Germline lookup yields CDR1 SGHTA and CDR2 FQGNSA. This CDR3 reads CASSFVGWAGELFF. In DNA, the CDR3 is TGTGCCAGCAGCTTCGTGGGGTGGGCCGGGGAGCTGTTTTTT.

This clone was observed a few times. CDR3 bases: TGTGCCAGCTCACGTACTAGCGGGAGCAAGACCGGGGAGCTGTTTTTT. Protein sequence: CASSRTSGSKTGELFF. The rearrangement joins TRBV18 to TRBJ2-2; TRBD2 agrees at 11 bases. CDR1 KGHSH and CDR2 LQKENI come from the germline V gene. The CDR3 is 16 amino acids. V dropped 4 bases and J dropped 5; count of bases not matched to a gene: 6.

The rearrangement links TRBV7-3 to TRBJ2-1; perhaps TRBD2 as D (5 bases). V lost 8 bases and J 10 bases, leaving 27 bases between the germline ends. This CDR3 contains 16 residues. Germline values: CDR1 SGHTA, CDR2 FQGTGA. The chain's CDR3 is CASSFIMASPPDEQFF. CDR3 DNA sequence: TGTGCCAGCTCCTTCATAATGGCTAGCCCTCCCGACGAGCAGTTCTTC.

V is TRBV10-3 and J is TRBJ1-6, with D maybe TRBD1 (6 bases). The V end lost 8 bases, the J end lost 10 bases, and 21 bases lay between the germline ends. Germline loops: CDR1 ENHRY, CDR2 SYGVKD. The CDR3 contains 15 residues. The CDR3 reads CAIRGGAGNRSPLHF. CDR3 nucleotides: TGTGCCATCCGCGGGGGGGCAGGCAACAGATCACCCCTCCACTTT.

This chain links TRBV7-2 with TRBJ2-7; the match to TRBD1 covers 8 bases. With V trimmed by 2 bases and J by 5 bases, 8 bases remained unmatched. Germline lookup yields CDR1 SGHTA and CDR2 FQGNSA. The CDR3 covers 15 residues. In DNA form, the CDR3 reads TGTGCCAGCAGCTTAATAGGCAGGGGGCAGGACGAGCAGTACTTC. This encodes CASSLIGRGQDEQYF.

The chain combines TRBV4-1 with TRBJ2-1, with TRBD2 matching 8 bases. Trimming removed 4 bases from V and 8 bases from J; junction bases left unmatched: 7. Per germline, CDR1 MGHRA and CDR2 YSYEKL. The length of the CDR3 is 14 residues. The CDR3 DNA sequence: TGCGCCAGCAGCCCGGGACTAGGGGGGGATGAGCAGTTCTTC. Protein sequence: CASSPGLGGDEQFF.

The V and J genes are TRBV12-5 and TRBJ1-1; 8 bases align to TRBD1. Per the germline V gene, CDR1 is LGHNT and CDR2 is FRNRAP. This CDR3 is built from 14 residues. V gave up 5 bases and J gave up 5 bases; unmatched junction bases: 7. The CDR3 spells CASGETGVLTEAFF. The CDR3, as DNA: TGTGCTAGTGGTGAGACAGGGGTATTAACTGAAGCTTTCTTT.

In this sample, this clone turned up a few times. V usage is TRBV19 and J usage is TRBJ1-1; unclear D gene. The CDR3 covers 15 residues. The V and J ends lost 2 bases and 0 bases respectively, with 10 bases between them. From germline, CDR1 is LNHDA and CDR2 SQIVND (reference sequence). Here the CDR3 DNA reads TGTGCCAGTAGTATAATTTCAACAGTGAACACTGAAGCTTTCTTT. This gives the protein CASSIISTVNTEAFF.

The rearrangement links TRBV9 to TRBJ1-6, with a tentative D call TRBD1 (6 bases). Trimming shortened V by 3 bases and J by 9 bases, and 13 bases separated the two germline ends. This CDR3 spans 14 amino acids. CDR1 is SGDLS and CDR2 is YYNGEE in the germline V gene. The CDR3 sequence is CASSEAGTSSPLHF. The CDR3 DNA reads TGTGCCAGCAGCGAGGCCGGGACAAGTTCACCCCTCCACTTT.

The rearrangement joins TRBV10-3 to TRBJ1-4, with 8 positions matching TRBD1. Germline values: CDR1 ENHRY, CDR2 SYGVKD. The ends lost 2 bases at V and 5 bases at J; junction bases unmatched: 1. The CDR3 consists of 14 residues. The CDR3 DNA reads as TGTGCCATCAGTGAGAGGACAGGGAATGAAAAACTGTTTTTT. Its translation: CAISERTGNEKLFF.

The chain carries TRBV2 and TRBJ2-5; a possible D gene is TRBD2 (6 bases). In germline, CDR1 is SNHLY, CDR2 FYNNEI. Trimming left V 8 bases short and J 4 bases short, with 29 bases between. This CDR3 is 18 amino acids long. This CDR3 reads CASLRGIVSRVNRETQYF. The CDR3, as DNA: TGTGCCAGCCTGCGGGGCATTGTTTCGAGGGTTAATAGAGAGACCCAGTACTTC.

The chain recombines TRBV10-1 with TRBJ2-2, with 10 bases lining up with TRBD2. The CDR3 runs to 16 residues. V was clipped by 4 bases and J by 9 bases; unmatched bases: 11. The germline gives CDR1 WNHNN, CDR2 SYGVQD (reference sequence). This CDR3 reads CASSVAQGLALRELFF. CDR3 coding DNA: TGCGCCAGCAGTGTGGCCCAGGGACTAGCGCTACGGGAGCTGTTTTTT.

The gene calls are TRBV2 and TRBJ2-5, with 9 bases matching TRBD1. This CDR3 contains 14 residues. Germline-derived CDR1 and CDR2 are SNHLY and FYNNEI. With 4 bases clipped from V and 4 bases from J, the junction kept 4 bases outside the gene matches. The CDR3 sequence: CASSGGTGLETQYF. CDR3 coding DNA: TGTGCCAGCAGTGGCGGGACAGGGCTAGAGACCCAGTACTTC.

V usage is TRBV30 and J usage is TRBJ2-6; TRBD2 is a possible D gene (6 bases). CDR1 and CDR2 (germline): GTSNPN, SVGIG (reference sequence). The V gene lost 3 bases and the J gene lost 2 bases, with 11 bases spanning the gap. This CDR3 region has 15 residues. CDR3 amino acids: CAWSGGRPGANVLTF. The CDR3 nucleotides are TGTGCCTGGAGCGGGGGTAGGCCTGGGGCCAACGTCCTGACTTTC.

V gene TRBV11-2 combines with J gene TRBJ2-3, with D perhaps matching TRBD2 (5 bases). Germline loops: CDR1 SGHAT, CDR2 FQNNGV. Trimming cost V 5 bases and J 2 bases, with 11 bases left between them. The CDR3 runs to 14 residues. The CDR3 protein is CASSKHGVTDTQYF. The CDR3 DNA reads as TGTGCCAGCAGCAAACACGGGGTCACAGATACGCAGTATTTT.

V usage is TRBV6-6 and J usage is TRBJ2-4, with D unclear. V dropped 5 bases and J dropped 0 bases, with 11 bases sitting between them. Germline loops: CDR1 MNHNY, CDR2 SVGAGI (reference sequence). CDR3 length: 15 amino acids. CDR3 sequence (DNA): TGTGCCAGCAGTCAACCTGAACTAGCCAAAAACATTCAGTACTTC. It yields the protein CASSQPELAKNIQYF.

This clone was recorded once. The chain links TRBV19 to TRBJ1-6, with D perhaps matching TRBD1 (6 bases). Germline-derived CDR1 and CDR2 are LNHDA and SQIVND (reference sequence). The CDR3 covers 16 residues. Trimming pared 3 bases from V and 6 bases from J, leaving 15 bases between. This CDR3 is CASSISARTVNSPLHF. DNA of the CDR3: TGTGCCAGTAGTATTTCTGCTCGGACAGTTAATTCACCCCTCCACTTT.

The chain combines TRBV5-1 with TRBJ2-1; possibly TRBD2 for D (6 bases). The germline V and J ends were trimmed by 2 bases and 5 bases, with 14 bases remaining between them. Germline V gene sequence: CDR1 SGHRS, CDR2 YFSETQ. This CDR3 is built from 15 residues. CDR3 sequence (DNA): TGCGCCAGCAGCTTTACGGGGACTGCGGACAATGAGCAGTTCTTC. This encodes CASSFTGTADNEQFF.